The clone carrying this TCR beta chain was detected a few times. Its antigen is still unknown. This entry is derived from a study of T-cell memory formation after mild COVID-19. The germline CDR1 and CDR2 sequences are PRHDT and FYEKMQ (reference sequence). CDR3 length: 13 residues. Trimming removed 2 bases from V and 3 bases from J, with 8 bases in between. Each CDR3 protein gets one entry after TCRdb re-called the 5' RACE reads with MiXCR. Here the sample spans 150,000 or so distinct CDR3 sequences, roughly 28% being singletons. Study-wide findings and caveats: There was a balanced CD4/CD8 profile in clones contracting day 15 to 85, and later expanders leaned CD4+. Still unconfirmed is whether the second-wave clones peaking on day 37 recognized SARS-CoV-2. The pre-infection memory compartment contained some responding clones, suggesting cross-reactive memory joined.

The V call is TRBV13, the J call TRBJ2-7; tentative D call: TRBD2 (5 bases). Material for sequencing was PBMCs or a T cell subset sorted from them (not recorded which). This receptor was obtained from an adult woman who had mild COVID-19 (a few samples of this study predate the infection). Cell type and time point are not known. In nucleotides, the CDR3 is TGTGCCAGCAGCTTAAGGAGGAGCTACGAGCAGTACTTC. Protein product: CASSLRRSYEQYF.